The clone carrying this T cell receptor beta chain was detected a few times. This CDR3 is 18 amino acids long. V shed 5 bases and J shed 0 bases, with 22 bases lying between them. Germline CDR1 reads MNHEY; CDR2 reads SMNVEV (reference sequence). PCR replicates from unsorted PBMC used about 310 ng DNA, and this amount was tens of thousands of T cell genomes. Sequencing was performed with immunoSEQ multiplex PCR; in TCRdb, only in-frame clones are kept and a portion is missing. The table lists about 490,000 clones, approximately 80% of them singletons. This record belongs to a study of shared clonotypes between healthy human individuals.

The sequenced sample was PBMCs. The gene calls are TRBV27 and TRBJ1-1, with D hard to call. This receptor was taken from a woman in her forties in good health. Some clones in this sample may be carry-over from other donors' samples. This CDR3 reads CASSRTPLYSVMNTEAFF. CDR3 bases: TGTGCCAGCAGTCGCACCCCCCTCTACTCGGTCATGAACACTGAAGCTTTCTTT.